The clone carrying this T cell receptor beta chain was counted a single time. Its cognate antigen is unknown. TCRdb's copy holds only in-frame clones and misses some; the assay was immunoSEQ multiplex PCR. The data hold more than 400,000 clones, with about 90% observed a single time. The treatment here: 15 to 20 received Ad26.COV2.S at low or high dose, single or two shots; several received placebo; per-sample allocation not given. Collection of the samples took place on day 63 after the first injection of vaccine or placebo. This CDR3 spans 12 amino acids. Trimming removed 3 bases at V and 3 bases at J, with 0 bases between. CDR1 is SGHVS and CDR2 is FQNEAQ in the germline V gene. The data were obtained in a study of Ad26.COV2.S vaccination and SARS-CoV-2 variants. Study results and limitations: The TCR-based breadth and depth measures might underestimate overall T cell responses.

Specimen: peripheral blood, collected in a trial of Ad26.COV2.S vaccine versus placebo. The TCR comes from a person between 18 and 60 years old who received the Ad26.COV2.S COVID-19 vaccine or a placebo. The rearrangement uses TRBV7-8 and TRBJ2-6; D remains ambiguous. CDR3 in amino acids: CASSFGANVLTF. The DNA of the CDR3 is TGTGCCAGCAGCTTTGGGGCCAACGTCCTGACTTTC. The full variable domain, completed using reference TRBV7-8 and TRBJ2-6, is GAGVSQSPRYKVAKRGQDVALRCDPISGHVSLFWYQQALGQGPEFLTYFQNEAQLDKSGLPSDRFFAERPEGSVSTLKIQRTQQEDSAVYLCASSFGANVLTFGAGSRLTVL.